Each of the 31 T cell receptor beta chains below was sequenced from the same sample in a study of T cells after yellow fever vaccination. Via MiXCR, TCRdb re-called the 5' RACE reads, giving one row per CDR3 protein. The repertoire holds about 350,000 distinct CDR3 sequences, with around 12% as singletons. Sequencing used CD4+ T cells sorted from PBMCs, obtained 15 days after the yellow fever booster vaccination. The receptors were sampled from a man between 18 and 29 years old who received the YFV17D yellow fever vaccine.

The gene calls are TRBV5-1 and TRBJ2-5; no clear D. Per germline, CDR1 SGHRS and CDR2 YFSETQ. V shed 4 bases and J shed 4 bases, with 20 bases lying between them. The CDR3 extends over 16 amino acids. CDR3: CASSPLGEENGETQYF. The CDR3 coding sequence is TGCGCCAGCAGCCCCTTAGGAGAGGAGAACGGAGAGACCCAGTACTTC.

This clonotype was observed at least ten times. This chain uses TRBV5-1 with TRBJ2-5; D may be TRBD1 (5 bases). Trimming cost V 5 bases and J 2 bases, with 7 bases left between them. CDR1 is SGHRS and CDR2 is YFSETQ in the germline V gene. The CDR3 extends over 12 amino acids. Here the CDR3 reads CASSRGQETQYF. The CDR3 nucleotides read TGCGCCAGCAGTAGGGGACAAGAGACCCAGTACTTC.

This clonotype turned up a few times. The gene calls are TRBV6-6 and TRBJ1-5, with a tentative D call TRBD1 (5 bases). The CDR3 contains 15 residues. Germline-derived CDR1 and CDR2 are MNHNY and SVGAGI (reference sequence). V lost 0 bases to trimming and J lost 5 bases, with 11 bases between them. Written as DNA, the CDR3 is TGTGCCAGCAGTTACTCGGCAGGGAGGGATCAGCCCCAGCATTTT. This sequence encodes CASSYSAGRDQPQHF.

This clonotype was observed at least ten times. The chain has TRBV9 and TRBJ2-5, with 8 bases fitting TRBD2. The ends lost 4 bases at V and 5 bases at J; junction bases unmatched: 16. This CDR3 is built from 17 residues. The V gene's germline CDR1 is SGDLS and CDR2 YYNGEE. The CDR3 coding sequence is TGTGCCAGCAGCCCCCGCTCCTCCAGCGGGGGCGCCGAGACCCAGTACTTC. The encoded protein is CASSPRSSSGGAETQYF.

V gene TRBV7-6 combines with J gene TRBJ2-7; 11 nucleotides agree with TRBD1. Unmatched junction bases numbered 10, after V lost 5 bases and J lost 7 bases. The CDR3 sequence is 15 residues long. Germline V lookup: CDR1 SGHVS, CDR2 FNYEAQ. CDR3 bases: TGTGCCAGCAGCCCCCCCGGACAGGGGGCAGAGGAGCAGTACTTC. Amino acid sequence: CASSPPGQGAEEQYF.

The chain combines TRBV27 with TRBJ1-5; no clear D gene. The CDR3 covers 15 residues. Trimming stripped 3 bases from V and 4 bases from J, with 13 bases between. Germline CDR1 MNHEY, CDR2 SMNVEV (reference sequence). The CDR3 DNA reads as TGTGCCAGCAGTTTGTTTCCGGCAGCGAATCAGCCCCAGCATTTT. Amino acid sequence: CASSLFPAANQPQHF.

The chain couples TRBV9 to TRBJ2-2; D unclear. CDR1 SGDLS and CDR2 YYNGEE come from the germline V gene. The ends were cut back, 6 bases at V and 0 bases at J, with 6 bases in the middle. This CDR3 spans 13 amino acids. The CDR3 loop reads CASTGSNTGELFF. CDR3 sequence (DNA): TGTGCCAGCACCGGATCGAACACCGGGGAGCTGTTTTTT. The whole variable domain, remainder taken from reference TRBV9 and TRBJ2-2, is DSGVTQTPKHLITATGQRVTLRCSPRSGDLSVYWYQQSLDQGLQFLIQYYNGEERAKGNILERFSAQQFPDLHSELNLSSLELGDSALYFCASTGSNTGELFFGEGSRLTVL.

This clonotype was observed many times. This chain connects TRBV12-3 or TRBV12-4 to TRBJ2-5, with 7 nucleotides matching TRBD1. The CDR3 sequence is 13 residues long. Trimming took 6 bases from V and 2 from J; bases not matched to a gene: 3. The chain's CDR3 is CASSWGQQETQYF. CDR3 nucleotides: TGTGCCAGCAGCTGGGGACAGCAAGAGACCCAGTACTTC.

This clonotype appeared many times. The chain is built from TRBV7-8 and TRBJ2-5; 9 bases are a match to TRBD1. The CDR3 spans 15 residues. CDR1 is SGHVS and CDR2 is FQNEAQ in the germline V gene. J gave up 4 bases and V 5 bases, and 8 bases lay outside the gene matches. CDR3 loop: CASSGNRGLGETQYF. In DNA, the CDR3 is TGTGCCAGCAGCGGGAACAGGGGGCTAGGAGAGACCCAGTACTTC.

The chain joins TRBV7-2 to TRBJ2-3; D gene unclear. The CDR3 loop spans 13 amino acids. Trimming removed 3 bases from V and 6 bases from J, with 10 bases in between. CDR1 is SGHTA and CDR2 is FQGNSA in the germline V gene. CDR3 region: CASSFGMMDTQYF. The CDR3, as DNA: TGTGCCAGCAGCTTTGGTATGATGGATACGCAGTATTTT.

This clonotype was found a few times. This chain joins TRBV2 and TRBJ1-2; D might be TRBD1 (5 bases). V was shortened by 6 bases and J by 7 bases, with 15 bases between the two germline ends. This CDR3 contains 13 residues. Germline V gene data show CDR1 as SNHLY and CDR2 as FYNNEI. In DNA form, the CDR3 reads TGTGCCAGCAGCCGGGACCGTGACAGTGGCTACACCTTC. Protein sequence: CASSRDRDSGYTF.

This clonotype has more than one count but fewer than ten. The rearrangement links TRBV29-1 to TRBJ1-2, with a tentative D call TRBD1 (6 bases). V shed 0 bases and J shed 4 bases, with 12 bases lying between them. CDR3 length: 14 residues. Germline lookup yields CDR1 SQVTM and CDR2 ANQGSEA. CDR3 nucleotide sequence: TGCAGCGTTGAAGAAGATACAGGGTTCTATGGCTACACCTTC. Protein sequence: CSVEEDTGFYGYTF. The full variable domain, rest sourced from reference TRBV29-1 and TRBJ1-2, is SAVISQKPSRDICQRGTSLTIQCQVDSQVTMMFWYRQQPGQSLTLIATANQGSEATYESGFVIDKFPISRPNLTFSTLTVSNMSPEDSSIYLCSVEEDTGFYGYTFGSGTRLTVV.

The genes are TRBV7-2 and TRBJ2-6, with unresolved D. This CDR3 is 14 amino acids long. V gave up 8 bases and J gave up 4 bases, with 12 bases separating them. CDR1 and CDR2 from the germline V gene are SGHTA and FQGNSA. CDR3 region: CASGVFSGANVLTF. In nucleotides, the CDR3 is TGTGCCAGCGGTGTGTTTTCCGGGGCCAACGTCCTGACTTTC.

In this sample, this clonotype turned up a few times. The gene calls are TRBV6-2 or TRBV6-3 and TRBJ1-5; a weak D match, TRBD1 (6 bases). The CDR3 totals 13 residues. Germline V gene sequence: CDR1 MNHEY, CDR2 SVGEGT. V lost 5 bases to trimming and J lost 10 bases, with 15 bases between them. The CDR3 protein is CASSPAQGSPQHF. The CDR3 nucleotides read TGTGCCAGCAGTCCAGCCCAGGGGTCCCCCCAGCATTTT.

A few counts support this clonotype. This chain joins TRBV5-4 and TRBJ2-2; maybe TRBD1 (6 bases). Germline V lookup: CDR1 SGHNT, CDR2 YYREEE (reference sequence). The ends were cut back, 7 bases at V and 3 bases at J, with 7 bases in the middle. CDR3 length: 12 amino acids. CDR3 nucleotide sequence: TGTGCCAGCCACAGGGACACCGGGGAGCTGTTTTTT. Translating gives CASHRDTGELFF.

In its sample, this clonotype was seen a few times. This chain uses TRBV6-5 with TRBJ2-7; weak D call: TRBD2 (6 bases). V was pared by 3 bases and J by 4 bases, with 13 bases between. CDR3 length: 14 amino acids. Germline assignment: CDR1 MNHEY and CDR2 SVGAGI. The CDR3 reads CASSYAAAGYEQYV. Written as DNA, the CDR3 is TGTGCCAGCAGTTATGCCGCGGCGGGGTACGAGCAGTACGTC.

The chain is built from TRBV10-3 and TRBJ1-1; D may be TRBD1 (6 bases). The germline V gene encodes CDR1 ENHRY and CDR2 SYGVKD. Trimming took 2 bases from V and 5 from J, leaving 12 bases between them. The CDR3 extends over 14 amino acids. CDR3 residues: CAISEQQGLTEAFF. CDR3 DNA: TGTGCCATCAGTGAGCAACAGGGATTGACTGAAGCTTTCTTT.

The chain joins TRBV4-2 to TRBJ1-1, with 8 bases fitting TRBD1. CDR3 length: 16 amino acids. With 3 bases clipped from V and 1 base from J, the junction kept 7 bases outside the gene matches. Germline V gene lookup returns CDR1 LGHNA and CDR2 YNFKEQ. This CDR3 is CASSQTPGQANTEAFF. CDR3 bases: TGTGCCAGCAGCCAGACACCGGGACAGGCGAACACTGAAGCTTTCTTT.

This clonotype was recorded a few times. The rearrangement uses TRBV5-1 and TRBJ1-4; no firm D call. Germline V gene lookup returns CDR1 SGHRS and CDR2 YFSETQ. The V gene lost 3 bases and the J gene lost 4 bases, with 10 bases spanning the gap. The CDR3 covers 14 residues. Here the CDR3 DNA reads TGCGCCAGCAGCTCGGACGGATTTAATGAAAAACTGTTTTTT. Protein product: CASSSDGFNEKLFF.

This clonotype was counted a few times. This sequence joins TRBV5-1 and TRBJ2-3; D is uncertain. Trimming cost V 4 bases and J 2 bases, with 8 bases left between them. The CDR3 consists of 13 residues. CDR1 is SGHRS, CDR2 YFSETQ, per germline. The CDR3 is CASSAYYTDTQYF. The CDR3 bases are TGCGCCAGCAGCGCCTATTACACAGATACGCAGTATTTT.

This clonotype has a handful of counts. This rearrangement joins TRBV7-2 to TRBJ2-1, with 9 bases identical to TRBD2. The CDR3 runs to 15 residues. The germline CDR1 and CDR2 sequences are SGHTA and FQGNSA. The ends lost 6 bases at V and 4 bases at J; junction bases unmatched: 7. The CDR3, as DNA: TGTGCCAGCAGACCCCTAGCGGGAACATACAATGAGCAGTTCTTC. Its protein is CASRPLAGTYNEQFF.

V and J are TRBV2 and TRBJ1-5; D call uncertain. The V end was cut by 2 bases, the J end by 4 bases, with 21 bases between. The CDR3 is 18 residues long. CDR1 and CDR2 (germline): SNHLY, FYNNEI. The CDR3 reads CASSELLGNLRENQPQHF. CDR3 bases: TGTGCCAGCAGTGAACTTCTGGGGAACCTCCGGGAGAATCAGCCCCAGCATTTT.

The V call is TRBV20-1, the J call TRBJ1-5; 9 bases agree with TRBD1. V trimming: 7 bases; J trimming: 6 bases; junction bases outside the gene matches: 7. Germline values: CDR1 DFQATT, CDR2 SNEGSKA (reference sequence). This CDR3 has 13 residues. This chain's CDR3 is CSVTGGRGQPQHF. DNA for the CDR3: TGCAGTGTTACAGGGGGCCGGGGTCAGCCCCAGCATTTT.

This clonotype was seen only a few times. V is TRBV6-6 and J is TRBJ1-4, with D unclear. This CDR3 is built from 14 residues. CDR1 is MNHNY, CDR2 SVGAGI, per germline (reference sequence). V was trimmed by 4 bases and J by 4 bases, leaving 10 bases between them. The CDR3 spells CASSFGVGNEKLFF. CDR3 in DNA: TGTGCCAGCAGTTTCGGTGTGGGTAATGAAAAACTGTTTTTT.

Note on this clonotype: A read error is possible here, since a much larger clone lies one base away. The CDR3 sequence: CACRDYRDRGSPLHF. CDR3 nucleotides: TGTGCCTGCAGGGACTACAGGGACCGGGGTTCACCCCTCCACTTT. The V and J genes are TRBV2 and TRBJ1-6, with a tentative D call TRBD1 (6 bases). Germline CDR1 SNHLY, CDR2 FYNNEI. The CDR3 runs to 15 residues. Full variable domain (remainder filled in from reference TRBV2 and TRBJ1-6): EPEVTQTPSHQVTQMGQEVILRCVPISNHLYFYWYRQILGQKVEFLVSFYNNEISEKSEIFDDQFSVERPDGSNFTLKIRSTKLEDSAMYFCACRDYRDRGSPLHFGNGTRLTVT.

Only a few counts were recorded for this clonotype. The rearrangement links TRBV5-1 to TRBJ2-1; D might be TRBD1 or TRBD2, each matching 5 bases. The V gene's germline CDR1 is SGHRS and CDR2 YFSETQ. V dropped 0 bases and J dropped 12 bases, with 16 bases sitting between them. The CDR3 is 14 amino acids. The CDR3 is CASSLATTGDGQFF. CDR3 sequence (DNA): TGCGCCAGCAGCTTGGCGACTACAGGTGATGGGCAGTTCTTC.

This clonotype appeared a few times. The V and J genes are TRBV7-2 and TRBJ1-2; the match to TRBD1 covers 7 bases. V was pared by 5 bases and J by 4 bases, with 4 bases of the junction left unmatched. The CDR3 runs 13 residues. CDR1 and CDR2 from the germline V gene are SGHTA and FQGNSA. The CDR3 reads CASSRQGRYGYTF. The CDR3 nucleotides are TGTGCCAGCAGCCGACAGGGCCGCTATGGCTACACCTTC. Looking up the rest from reference TRBV7-2 and TRBJ1-2 gives the full variable domain: GAGVSQSPSNKVTEKGKDVELRCDPISGHTALYWYRQSLGQGLEFLIYFQGNSAPDKSGLPSDRFSAERTGGSVSTLTIQRTQQEDSAVYLCASSRQGRYGYTFGSGTRLTVV.

The V call is TRBV28, the J call TRBJ2-4, with 7 positions matching TRBD1. Germline V gene sequence: CDR1 MDHEN, CDR2 SYDVKM. The CDR3 consists of 15 residues. V lost 6 bases and J lost 2; bases outside the gene matches: 7. The CDR3, as DNA: TGTGCCAGCAGCCCAGGGGGTGTACCCAAAAACATTCAGTACTTC. It translates to CASSPGGVPKNIQYF. Combining the CDR3 with reference TRBV28 and TRBJ2-4 gives the whole variable domain DVKVTQSSRYLVKRTGEKVFLECVQDMDHENMFWYRQDPGLGLRLIYFSYDVKMKEKGDIPEGYSVSREKKERFSLILESASTNQTSMYLCASSPGGVPKNIQYFGAGTRLSVL.

The gene calls are TRBV6-5 and TRBJ1-5, with D unclear. V was clipped by 2 bases and J by 0 bases, with 8 bases between them. Germline lookup yields CDR1 MNHEY and CDR2 SVGAGI. The CDR3 contains 15 residues. The DNA for the CDR3 is TGTGCCAGCAGTTACATACGAGGTAGCAATCAGCCCCAGCATTTT. Translated, it gives CASSYIRGSNQPQHF.

The CDR3 nucleotides read TGTGCCAGCAGTTCCGGGACGGTTCGTGAGCCCCAGCATTTT. Amino acids: CASSSGTVREPQHF. V and J are TRBV12-3 or TRBV12-4 and TRBJ1-5; D possibly corresponds to TRBD1 (5 bases). This CDR3 comprises 14 residues. The V end was cut by 4 bases, the J end by 8 bases, with 15 bases between.

Turning to this clonotype: One base away lies a much larger clone, so this may be a sequencing read error. The chain's CDR3 is CATSSSSGANVLTF. CDR3 nucleotides: TGTGCCACCAGCTCGAGCTCTGGGGCCAACGTCCTGACTTTC. The J gene is TRBJ2-6, the V gene TRBV24-1; D gene unclear. The V gene's germline CDR1 is KGHDR and CDR2 SFDVKD. The V end lost 7 bases, the J end lost 0 bases, and 6 bases lay between the germline ends. CDR3 size: 14 residues.